A selection of T cell receptor beta chains follows, all from one sample in a study of early T cells in non-severe SARS-CoV-2 infection. TCRdb re-called the 5' RACE reads with MiXCR, one entry per CDR3 protein. The sample lists some 80,000 distinct CDR3 sequences, over 4% seen once, with under 8% in the top ten. The material sequenced was whole blood, taken at baseline. Source of these receptors: an adult who was a healthcare worker with PCR-confirmed SARS-CoV-2 infection or an uninfected control (not recorded which). CDR3s include the opening cysteine and the closing phenylalanine or tryptophan. Each record gives: D gene, clone size, J gene, V gene, CDR3 DNA, CDR3 protein. A D gene is named only where the DNA matches it firmly. Clone size is not always given. Where it is, it says once, few, many or a class for expanded clones.

>TRBD2|few|TRBJ2-7|TRBV27
TGTGCCAGCAGTATTCTAGCGGGAGACAAAGAGCAGTACTTC
CASSILAGDKEQYF
>NA|many|TRBJ2-7|TRBV12-3/TRBV12-4
TGTGCCAGCAGTTTAGTAACAGGCGAGCAGTACTTC
CASSLVTGEQYF
>TRBD1|many|TRBJ2-7|TRBV28
TGTGCCAGCAGTTTTCCAGGGGGCGGATACGAGCAGTACTTC
CASSFPGGGYEQYF
>NA|NA|TRBJ1-5|TRBV6-2/TRBV6-3
TGTGCCAGCAGTTACGGCCCAGCAGATCAGCCCCAGCATTTT
CASSYGPADQPQHF
>NA|many|TRBJ1-5|TRBV27
TGTGCCAGCAGGATAGGTACTAGCAATCAGCCCCAGCATTTT
CASRIGTSNQPQHF
>NA|NA|TRBJ1-1|TRBV11-3
TGTGCCAGCAGCTTAGATGCCGGGGAAGCTTTCTTT
CASSLDAGEAFF
>TRBD1|many|TRBJ2-7|TRBV7-9
TGTGCCAGCAGCTTACCTTCGACAGGGCTGGGGTCCTACGAGCAGTACTTC
CASSLPSTGLGSYEQYF
>NA|many|TRBJ2-7|TRBV29-1
TGCAGCGTGGGGGCACGTGGGGCCTCCTACGAGCAGTACTTC
CSVGARGASYEQYF
>NA|many|TRBJ2-7|TRBV5-1
TGCGCCAGCAGCCTGACCGGGAGCGAGCAGTACTTC
CASSLTGSEQYF
>NA|NA|TRBJ2-4|TRBV6-5
TGTGCCAGCAGGGGTGAGGCCAAAAACATTCAGTACTTC
CASRGEAKNIQYF
>NA|many|TRBJ2-7|TRBV19
TGTGCCAGTAGCCCCTCCTGGACCGTAGCCTACGAGCAGTACTTC
CASSPSWTVAYEQYF
>NA|NA|TRBJ1-6|TRBV6-6
TGTGCCAGCCAGAATCGGGCCGCCAATGGGTCACCCCTCCACTTT
CASQNRAANGSPLHF
>NA|NA|TRBJ2-6|TRBV27
TGTGCCAGCAGCGCTACAGAGCCCTTCTCTGGGGCCAACGTCCTGACTTTC
CASSATEPFSGANVLTF
>NA|many|TRBJ2-2|TRBV20-1
TGCAGTGCTAGAGGGGACTCAGGAGGGGAGCTGTTTTTT
CSARGDSGGELFF
>NA|many|TRBJ1-1|TRBV20-1
TGCAGTGTCCCGGGACAAACGAACACTGAAGCTTTCTTT
CSVPGQTNTEAFF
>TRBD1|many|TRBJ1-2|TRBV20-1
TGCAGTGCTGGGACAGGGGTATATGGCTACACCTTC
CSAGTGVYGYTF
>NA|NA|TRBJ2-7|TRBV5-1
TGCGCCAGCAGCGTAACAGGTGACTCCTACGAGCAGTACTTC
CASSVTGDSYEQYF
>NA|many|TRBJ2-7|TRBV4-1
TGCGCCAGCAGCCAAGATAGCCAGCGCCGCTACGAGCAGTACTTC
CASSQDSQRRYEQYF
>NA|many|TRBJ2-3|TRBV7-2
TGTGCCAGCAGCATTTACGGGATTACAGATACGCAGTATTTT
CASSIYGITDTQYF
>TRBD1|many|TRBJ1-4|TRBV20-1
TGCAGTGCTGTCACGGGACAGGGTGTCGGGAAACTGTTTTTT
CSAVTGQGVGKLFF
>TRBD1|many|TRBJ2-5|TRBV6-6
TGTGCCACCGGACAGGGTCCAGAGACCCAGTACTTC
CATGQGPETQYF
>NA|many|TRBJ1-2|TRBV19
TGTGCCAGTAGTACAGGGACAAGCTATGGCTACACCTTC
CASSTGTSYGYTF
>NA|few|TRBJ2-5|TRBV20-1
TGCAGTGCTAGTAACCCTCGGGAAGAGACCCAGTACTTC
CSASNPREETQYF
>NA|NA|TRBJ2-2|TRBV18
TGTGCCAGCTCACCAAGGGGTACCGGGGAGCTGTTTTTT
CASSPRGTGELFF
>NA|NA|TRBJ2-3|TRBV23-1
TGCGCCAGCAGTCAATCCAGTGAGAGATGCACAGATACGCAGTATTTT
CASSQSSERCTDTQYF
>TRBD1|few|TRBJ2-1|TRBV7-9
TGTGCCAGCAGCCGAACCGGGACAGAACTATCCTTAAAAAGCAATGAGCAGTTCTTC
CASSRTGTELSLKSNEQFF
>NA|few|TRBJ1-1|TRBV28
TGTGCCAGCATGGTCCGGGAGTCGGCTTTCTTT
CASMVRESAFF
>NA|many|TRBJ1-6|TRBV28
TGTGCCAGCAGTTTAGGGGCCATTGGGGATTCACCCCTCCACTTT
CASSLGAIGDSPLHF
>TRBD1|many|TRBJ1-2|TRBV20-1
TGCAGTGCTAGGGACCCTGACAGGGCCCTCTATGGCTACACCTTC
CSARDPDRALYGYTF
>NA|few|TRBJ2-4|TRBV4-1
TGCGCCAGCAGCTACCCGCAGGGCATTCAGTACTTC
CASSYPQGIQYF
>NA|many|TRBJ2-1|TRBV6-6
TGTGCCAGCAGTATGACTAGGAATGAGCAGTTCTTC
CASSMTRNEQFF
>TRBD2|many|TRBJ2-2|TRBV7-9
TGTGCCAGCAGCAAACACGGGAGGCTGAACACCGGGGAGCTGTTTTTT
CASSKHGRLNTGELFF
>NA|few|TRBJ1-2|TRBV7-9
TGTGCCAGCAGCTTAGGTCGGAATAGGGGGGTCGGTACGAACTATGGCTACACCTTC
CASSLGRNRGVGTNYGYTF
>NA|many|TRBJ2-1|TRBV12-3/TRBV12-4
TGTGCCAGCAGTCCTCGTGCTCCAGGGTACAATGAGCAGTTCTTC
CASSPRAPGYNEQFF
>TRBD2|many|TRBJ2-7|TRBV20-1
TGCAGTGCTAGCGGGAGGGCCTCCTACGAGCAGTACTTC
CSASGRASYEQYF
>NA|many|TRBJ2-3|TRBV28
TGTGCCAGCAGCTCCCTAGGGGGGAGGGTCCATACGCAGTATTTT
CASSSLGGRVHTQYF
>NA|many|TRBJ2-7|TRBV12-3/TRBV12-4
TGTGCCAGCAGTAGCCTGCACAGTCCCTACGAGCAGTACTTC
CASSSLHSPYEQYF
>NA|many|TRBJ1-1|TRBV7-9
TGTGCCAGCAGCTTAGGAACGAACACTGAAGCTTTCTTT
CASSLGTNTEAFF
>NA|few|TRBJ2-7|TRBV28
TGTGCCAGCAGACCCGGGTCGTACTACGAGCAGTACTTC
CASRPGSYYEQYF
>NA|many|TRBJ1-1|TRBV29-1
TGCAGCGTTGACACAACAGAGATCCGTACTGAAGCTTTCTTT
CSVDTTEIRTEAFF
>NA|many|TRBJ1-3|TRBV4-2
TGTGCCAGCAGCCAAAACCGGGACCTGGATGTTGTGGGATCTTGGAGCACCATATATTTT
CASSQNRDLDVVGSWSTIYF
>NA|many|TRBJ1-4|TRBV20-1
TGCAACCTCCCATCGGGGTCAACTAATGAAAAACTGTTTTTT
CNLPSGSTNEKLFF
>NA|many|TRBJ2-2|TRBV14
TGTGCCAGCAGCCAAGCTTTGGCGAACACCGGGGAGCTGTTTTTT
CASSQALANTGELFF